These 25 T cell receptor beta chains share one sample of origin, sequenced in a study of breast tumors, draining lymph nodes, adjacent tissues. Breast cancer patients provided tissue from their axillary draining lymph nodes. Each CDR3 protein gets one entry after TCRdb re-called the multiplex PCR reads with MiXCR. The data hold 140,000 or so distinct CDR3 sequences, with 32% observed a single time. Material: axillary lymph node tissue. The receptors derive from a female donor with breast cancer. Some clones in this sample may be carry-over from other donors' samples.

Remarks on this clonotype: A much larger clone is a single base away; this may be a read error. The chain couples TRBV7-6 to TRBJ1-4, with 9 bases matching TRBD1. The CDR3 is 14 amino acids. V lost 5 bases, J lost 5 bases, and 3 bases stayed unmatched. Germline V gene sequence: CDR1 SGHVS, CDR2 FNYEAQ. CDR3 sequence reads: CASSRDRVNEKLFF. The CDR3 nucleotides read TGTGCCAGCAGCCGGGACAGGGTGAATGAAAAACTGTTTTTT.

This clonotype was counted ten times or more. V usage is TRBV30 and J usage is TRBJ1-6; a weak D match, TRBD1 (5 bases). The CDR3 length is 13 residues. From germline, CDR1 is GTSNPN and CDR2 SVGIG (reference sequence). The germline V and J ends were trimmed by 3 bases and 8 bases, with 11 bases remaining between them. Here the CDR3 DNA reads TGTGCCTGGAGCGTAAGGGGAGATTCACCCCTCCACTTT. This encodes CAWSVRGDSPLHF.

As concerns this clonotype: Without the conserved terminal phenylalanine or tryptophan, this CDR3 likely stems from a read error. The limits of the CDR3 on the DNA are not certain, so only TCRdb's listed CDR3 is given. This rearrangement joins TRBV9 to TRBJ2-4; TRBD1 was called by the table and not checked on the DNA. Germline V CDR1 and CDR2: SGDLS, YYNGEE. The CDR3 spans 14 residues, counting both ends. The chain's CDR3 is CASSVGDSKNIQSS.

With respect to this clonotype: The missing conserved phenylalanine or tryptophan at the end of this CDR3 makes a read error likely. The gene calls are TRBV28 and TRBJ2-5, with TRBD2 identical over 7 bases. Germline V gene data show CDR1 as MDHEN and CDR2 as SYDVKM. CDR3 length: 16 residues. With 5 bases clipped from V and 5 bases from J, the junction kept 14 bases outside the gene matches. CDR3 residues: CASSLGPGRIQETQYL. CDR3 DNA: TGTGCCAGCAGTCTCGGACCCGGGAGGATTCAGGAGACCCAGTACCTC.

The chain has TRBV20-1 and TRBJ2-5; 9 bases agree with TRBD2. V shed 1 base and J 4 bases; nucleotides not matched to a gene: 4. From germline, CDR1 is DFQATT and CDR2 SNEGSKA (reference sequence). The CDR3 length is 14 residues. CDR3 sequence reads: CSARVPSGVETQYF. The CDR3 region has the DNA TGCAGTGCTAGAGTTCCTAGCGGGGTAGAGACCCAGTACTTC.

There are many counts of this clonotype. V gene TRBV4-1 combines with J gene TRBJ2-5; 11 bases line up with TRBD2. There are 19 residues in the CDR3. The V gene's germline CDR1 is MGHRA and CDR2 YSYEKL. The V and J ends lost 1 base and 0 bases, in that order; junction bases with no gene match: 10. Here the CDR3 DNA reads TGCGCCAGCAGCCAAGTTTGGGGGGTAGCGGGGGGGGACCAAGAGACCCAGTACTTC. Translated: CASSQVWGVAGGDQETQYF.

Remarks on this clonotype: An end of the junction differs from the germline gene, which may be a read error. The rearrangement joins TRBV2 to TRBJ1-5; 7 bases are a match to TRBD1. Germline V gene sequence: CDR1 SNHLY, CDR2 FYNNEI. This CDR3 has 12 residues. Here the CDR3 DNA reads TGTGCCAGCATCGGGGCAGGGGGGGCCCAGCCTTTT. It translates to CASIGAGGAQPF.

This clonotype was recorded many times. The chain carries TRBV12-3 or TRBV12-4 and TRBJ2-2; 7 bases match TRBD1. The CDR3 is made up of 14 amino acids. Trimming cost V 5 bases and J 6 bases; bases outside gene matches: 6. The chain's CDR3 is CASSKRGQSGELFF. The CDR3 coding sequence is TGTGCCAGCAGTAAACGGGGACAGTCCGGGGAGCTGTTTTTT.

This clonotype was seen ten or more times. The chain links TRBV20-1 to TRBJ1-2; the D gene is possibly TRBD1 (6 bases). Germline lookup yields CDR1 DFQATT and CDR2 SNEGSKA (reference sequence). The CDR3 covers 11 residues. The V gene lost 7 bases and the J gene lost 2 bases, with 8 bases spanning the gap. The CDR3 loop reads CSGDNNYGYTF. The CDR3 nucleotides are TGCAGTGGGGACAACAACTATGGCTACACCTTC.

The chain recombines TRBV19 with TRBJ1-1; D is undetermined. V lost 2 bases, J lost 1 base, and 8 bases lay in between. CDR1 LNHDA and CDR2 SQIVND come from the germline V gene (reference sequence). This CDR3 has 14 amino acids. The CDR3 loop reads CASSISGGNTEAFF. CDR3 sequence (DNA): TGTGCCAGTAGTATAAGTGGAGGGAACACTGAAGCTTTCTTT.

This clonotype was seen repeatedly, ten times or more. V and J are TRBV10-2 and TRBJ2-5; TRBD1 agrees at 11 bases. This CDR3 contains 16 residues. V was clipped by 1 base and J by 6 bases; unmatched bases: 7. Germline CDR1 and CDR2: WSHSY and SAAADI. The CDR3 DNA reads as TGCGCCAGCAGTGAGTTGGGACAGGGGGTTGCGAAGACCCAGTACTTC. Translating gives CASSELGQGVAKTQYF.

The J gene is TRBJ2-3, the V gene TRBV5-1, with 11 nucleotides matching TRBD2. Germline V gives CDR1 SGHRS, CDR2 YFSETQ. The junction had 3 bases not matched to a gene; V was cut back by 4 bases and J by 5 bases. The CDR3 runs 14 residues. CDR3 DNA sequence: TGCGCCAGCAGCCCTGGGACTAGCGGAGATACGCAGTATTTT. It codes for CASSPGTSGDTQYF.

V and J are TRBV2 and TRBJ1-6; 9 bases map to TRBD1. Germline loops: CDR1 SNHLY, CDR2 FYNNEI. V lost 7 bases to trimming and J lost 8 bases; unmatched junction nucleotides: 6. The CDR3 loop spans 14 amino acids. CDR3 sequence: CASTRDRDYSPLHF. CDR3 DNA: TGTGCCAGCACGCGGGACAGGGACTATTCACCCCTCCACTTT.

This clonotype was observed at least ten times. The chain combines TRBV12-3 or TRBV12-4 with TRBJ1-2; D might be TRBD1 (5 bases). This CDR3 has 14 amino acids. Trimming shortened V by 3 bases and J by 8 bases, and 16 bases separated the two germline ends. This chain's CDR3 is CASSFDSSARGYTF. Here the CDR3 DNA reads TGTGCCAGCAGTTTCGACAGTTCAGCGAGGGGCTACACCTTC.

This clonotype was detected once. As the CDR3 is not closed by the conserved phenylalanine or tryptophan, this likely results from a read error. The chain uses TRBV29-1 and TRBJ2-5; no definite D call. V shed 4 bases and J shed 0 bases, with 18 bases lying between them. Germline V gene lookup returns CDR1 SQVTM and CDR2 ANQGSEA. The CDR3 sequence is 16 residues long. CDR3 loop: CSVVPAIFGNQETQYS. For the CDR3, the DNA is TGCAGCGTTGTTCCAGCGATCTTCGGAAACCAAGAGACCCAGTACTCC.

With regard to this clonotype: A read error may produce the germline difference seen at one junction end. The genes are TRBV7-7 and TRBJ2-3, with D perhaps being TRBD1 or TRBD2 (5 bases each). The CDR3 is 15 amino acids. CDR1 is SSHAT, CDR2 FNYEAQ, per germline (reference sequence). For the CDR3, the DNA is TGTGCTAGCAGCCCCGGGACGGGAAGGTCGGATGAGCAGTATTTT. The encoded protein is CASSPGTGRSDEQYF.

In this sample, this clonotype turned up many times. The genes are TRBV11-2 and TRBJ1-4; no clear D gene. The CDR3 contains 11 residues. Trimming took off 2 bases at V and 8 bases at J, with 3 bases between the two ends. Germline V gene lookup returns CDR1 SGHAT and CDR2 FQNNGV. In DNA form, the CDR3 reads TGTGCCAGCAGCTTATACGAAAAACTGTTTTTT. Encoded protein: CASSLYEKLFF.

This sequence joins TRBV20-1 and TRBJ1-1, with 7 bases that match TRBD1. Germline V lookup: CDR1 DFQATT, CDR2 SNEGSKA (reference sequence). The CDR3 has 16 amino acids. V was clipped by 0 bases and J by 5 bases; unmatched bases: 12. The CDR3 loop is CSARDLEGAGGTEAFF. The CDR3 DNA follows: TGCAGTGCTAGAGACCTGGAGGGAGCAGGGGGGACTGAAGCTTTCTTT.

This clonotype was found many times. CDR3 in amino acids: CASSLLGGGRPDTQYF. The DNA for the CDR3 is TGTGCCAGCAGTTTATTGGGGGGGGGCCGCCCAGATACGCAGTATTTT. The chain combines TRBV12-3 or TRBV12-4 with TRBJ2-3; a possible D gene is TRBD2 (7 bases). The CDR3 covers 16 residues. V was shortened by 2 bases and J by 4 bases, with 16 bases between the two germline ends.

The CDR3: CATAWEVNTEAFF. In DNA form, the CDR3 reads TGCGCCACCGCGTGGGAGGTGAACACTGAAGCTTTCTTT. The chain couples TRBV5-1 to TRBJ1-1; D not certain. Per germline, CDR1 SGHRS and CDR2 YFSETQ. This CDR3 contains 13 residues. V was shortened by 9 bases and J by 0 bases, with 12 bases between the two germline ends.

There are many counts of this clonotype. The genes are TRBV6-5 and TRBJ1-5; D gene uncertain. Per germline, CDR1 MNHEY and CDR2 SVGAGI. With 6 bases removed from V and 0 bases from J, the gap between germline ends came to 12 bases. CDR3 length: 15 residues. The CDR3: CASRRKINSNQPQHF. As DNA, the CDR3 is TGTGCCAGCAGGAGGAAGATTAATAGCAATCAGCCCCAGCATTTT.

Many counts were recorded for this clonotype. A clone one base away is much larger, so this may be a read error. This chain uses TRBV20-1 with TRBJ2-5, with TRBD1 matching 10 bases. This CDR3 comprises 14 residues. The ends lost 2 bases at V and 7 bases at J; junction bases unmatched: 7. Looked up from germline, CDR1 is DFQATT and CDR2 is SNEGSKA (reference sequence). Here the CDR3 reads CSARPGQGGATQYF. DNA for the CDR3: TGCAGTGCTAGACCAGGACAGGGGGGAGCGACCCAGTACTTC.

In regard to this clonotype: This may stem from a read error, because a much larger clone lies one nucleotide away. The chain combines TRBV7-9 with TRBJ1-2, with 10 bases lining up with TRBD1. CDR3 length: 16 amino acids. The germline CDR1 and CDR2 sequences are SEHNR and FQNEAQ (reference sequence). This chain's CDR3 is CASSLEDGQGGNGHTF. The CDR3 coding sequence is TGTGCCAGCAGCTTAGAGGACGGACAGGGGGGAAATGGCCACACCTTC.

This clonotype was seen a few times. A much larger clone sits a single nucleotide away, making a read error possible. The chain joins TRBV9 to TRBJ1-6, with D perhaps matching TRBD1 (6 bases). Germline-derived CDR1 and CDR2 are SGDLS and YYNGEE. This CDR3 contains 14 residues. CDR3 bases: TGTGCCAGCAGCGTAGCAGGGGATAATTCACCCCTCCCCTTT. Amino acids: CASSVAGDNSPLPF.

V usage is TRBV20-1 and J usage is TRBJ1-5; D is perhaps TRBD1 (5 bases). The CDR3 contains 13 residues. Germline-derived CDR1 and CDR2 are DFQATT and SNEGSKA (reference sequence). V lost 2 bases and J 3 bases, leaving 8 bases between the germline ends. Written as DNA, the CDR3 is TGCAGTGCTAGACGGGACCCCAATCAGCCCCAGCATTTT. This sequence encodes CSARRDPNQPQHF.